A single T cell receptor (beta chain) is shown here with its context. This specimen comes from a study of blood T cell repertoires in COVID-19. V gave up 0 bases and J gave up 8 bases, with 17 bases separating them. Germline lookup yields CDR1 MNHNS and CDR2 SASEGT. There are 16 residues in the CDR3. TCRdb's copy holds only in-frame clones and misses some; the assay was immunoSEQ multiplex PCR. This table holds about 110,000 clones, over 70% found once. Sequenced input: peripheral blood. The V gene is TRBV6-1, the J gene TRBJ2-1; weak D call: TRBD1 (6 bases). This clonotype was obtained from a woman aged 50 to 60 with acute or convalescent COVID-19. CDR3 coding DNA: TGTGCCAGCAGTGAAGCGCACAGGGCCTCCGTGGATGAGCAGTTCTTC. Protein: CASSEAHRASVDEQFF.